This record looks at one T cell receptor beta chain sequence and its context. This entry belongs to a study of cytomegalovirus exposure and HLA in healthy donors. Study at large: In terms of ancestry, the Caucasian-associated cluster contained more than 65% of the roughly 400 genotyped donors.

The germline V gene encodes CDR1 SGHRS and CDR2 YFSETQ. This CDR3 spans 15 amino acids. Trimming took 0 bases from V and 6 from J, leaving 13 bases between them. The PCR was carried out with 60 Vbeta primers and 13 Jbeta primers. Using immunoSEQ multiplex PCR, the repertoire was profiled, and TCRdb retains in-frame clones only, with some absent. The sample shows over 75,000 clones, 84% of them seen only once. V and J are TRBV5-1 and TRBJ2-1; tentative D call: TRBD2 (6 bases). Sequenced input: PBMCs. The receptor was derived from a woman under 30 in good health and CMV-seropositive. CDR3 nucleotide sequence: TGCGCCAGCAGCTTGGCGCACCCCGGGGGCAATGAGCAGTTCTTC. It is translated as CASSLAHPGGNEQFF.